Listed below are T cell receptor beta chains from one sample, sequenced in a study of blood T cells in healthy people across ages. TCRdb ran MiXCR on the 5' RACE reads and lists one entry per CDR3 protein. The data hold roughly 700,000 distinct CDR3 sequences, with roughly 50% observed a single time. The specimen sequenced was blood. Receptors originate from a woman aged 60-70 years in good health. CDR3s include the opening cysteine and the closing phenylalanine or tryptophan. A D gene is named only where the DNA matches it firmly. The size field is filled for only some rows; it gives once, few, many or a size class.

j_call,clone_size,d_call,v_call,cdr3_nt,cdr3_aa
TRBJ1-2,few,.,TRBV2,TGTGCCAGCAGTGTTCAGGGGTCCTGTGGCTACACCTTC,CASSVQGSCGYTF
TRBJ2-1,.,.,TRBV7-2,TGTACCAGCGGCCCGGCTACTAATTCCTACAATGAGCAGTTCTTC,CTSGPATNSYNEQFF
TRBJ2-7,.,TRBD2,TRBV14,TGTGCCAGCAGCCAACTACAGGTCGGACCAGGACTAGCGTTTGAGCAGTACTTC,CASSQLQVGPGLAFEQYF
TRBJ2-5,.,TRBD2,TRBV20-1,TGCAGTGCTCCATCTCTAGCGGGAGAGACCCAGTACTTC,CSAPSLAGETQYF
TRBJ2-4,.,.,TRBV7-2,TGTGCCAGCAGCCCCCGCAGGGTATCCAAAAACATTCAGTACTTC,CASSPRRVSKNIQYF
TRBJ2-3,few,TRBD2,TRBV30,TGTGCCTGGAGTCTAGCGGGAGGGCGCGCAGATACGCAGTATTTT,CAWSLAGGRADTQYF
TRBJ1-6,.,.,TRBV5-6,TGTGCCAGCAGCTTGGTATCGCTTCAGGATTCACCCCTCCACTTT,CASSLVSLQDSPLHF
TRBJ2-3,.,TRBD2,TRBV5-1,TGCGCCAGCAGCTTGGTCATGAGCGGGAGTTCAGATACGCAGTATTTT,CASSLVMSGSSDTQYF
TRBJ2-5,.,.,TRBV28,TGTGCCAGCAGTTCTCGGATCAGCGGGTACCAAGAGACCCAGTACTTC,CASSSRISGYQETQYF
TRBJ2-7,few,.,TRBV20-1,TGCAGTGCTAGAGAGGCCTCAACCTACGAGCAGTACTTC,CSAREASTYEQYF
TRBJ2-6,.,.,TRBV6-5,TGTGCCAGCAGTTACTCGATACGTGGCAGCCCCTCTGGGGCCAACGTCCTGACTTTC,CASSYSIRGSPSGANVLTF
TRBJ2-4,.,TRBD2,TRBV12-3/TRBV12-4,TGTGCCAGCAGTTGGGGCGGGAGGGATCACATTCAGTACTTC,CASSWGGRDHIQYF
TRBJ2-5,.,.,TRBV7-2,TGTGCCAGCAGCAAGAGGGGAACTACAGAGACCCAGTACTTC,CASSKRGTTETQYF
TRBJ2-2,few,TRBD1,TRBV20-1,TGCAGTGCTTATAAAATACAGGGGACCGGGGAGCTGTTTTTT,CSAYKIQGTGELFF
TRBJ1-6,many,.,TRBV20-1,TGCAGTGCTAGACCCGGACCGAATTCACCCCTCCACTTT,CSARPGPNSPLHF
TRBJ1-5,few,.,TRBV7-2,TGTGCCAGCAGCTCCGTTTCGGGGCGGAACAATCAGCCCCAGCATTTT,CASSSVSGRNNQPQHF
TRBJ2-5,many,TRBD2,TRBV20-1,TGCAGTGCTAGACCTGCACTAGCGGACGGGGGGACCCAGTACTTC,CSARPALADGGTQYF
TRBJ2-5,few,.,TRBV2,TGTGCCAGCTCACCTGACCCGGAGACCCAGTACTTC,CASSPDPETQYF
TRBJ2-1,.,TRBD2,TRBV6-5,TGTGCCAGCACCGGACTAGCGGGAGCTGGTGAGCAGTTCTTC,CASTGLAGAGEQFF
TRBJ2-5,.,TRBD2,TRBV6-2/TRBV6-3,TGTGCCAGCAGTTGGACTAGACACGAGACCCAGTACTTC,CASSWTRHETQYF
TRBJ2-7,.,.,TRBV5-1,TGCACCAGCAGCTGGGAGGACTCCTACGAGCAGTACTTC,CTSSWEDSYEQYF
TRBJ2-7,few,.,TRBV7-2,TGTGCCAGCAGCTTACAAGGGACAAGTACCTACGAGCAGTACTTC,CASSLQGTSTYEQYF
TRBJ2-1,.,TRBD1,TRBV30,TGTGCCTGGAGCAGGGGGCGCCGAAATGAGCAGTTCTTC,CAWSRGRRNEQFF
TRBJ2-1,.,TRBD2,TRBV20-1,TGCAGCGGCGGGAGCCCCTACAATGAGCGGTTCTTC,CSGGSPYNERFF
TRBJ2-7,.,.,TRBV7-2,TGTGCCAGCAGCATAGGCAGGGGCCAATACGAGCAGTACTTC,CASSIGRGQYEQYF
TRBJ2-7,.,.,TRBV6-2/TRBV6-3,TGTGCCAGCAGTTCGATGGGGCCATATGTAGACGAGCAGTACTTC,CASSSMGPYVDEQYF
TRBJ2-7,few,.,TRBV6-2/TRBV6-3,TGTGCCAGCGGGCTTCGAACAGGTCCCTACGAGCAGTACTTC,CASGLRTGPYEQYF
TRBJ2-7,.,TRBD2,TRBV15,TGTGCCACCAGCAAGGGACTAGCGGGAGGAGGATTCTACAATGAGCAGTACTTC,CATSKGLAGGGFYNEQYF
TRBJ2-7,few,TRBD2,TRBV6-5,TGTGCCAGCAGTTCTCTAGCGGGACACTACGAGCAGTACTTC,CASSSLAGHYEQYF
TRBJ2-7,few,TRBD2,TRBV10-3,TGTGCCATCGAGCTAGCGGGAGTGCAGTACTTC,CAIELAGVQYF
TRBJ1-2,.,.,TRBV29-1,TGCAGCGTTGAAGATTATTCCCCAGGGAACTATGGCTACACCTTC,CSVEDYSPGNYGYTF
TRBJ2-7,.,TRBD2,TRBV29-1,TGCAGCGTGGGGACTAGCGGGTTCTACAATGAGCAGTACTTC,CSVGTSGFYNEQYF
TRBJ2-1,.,TRBD2,TRBV29-1,TGCAGCGTGGGGACTAGCGGGAGGGTATACAATGAGCAGTTCTTC,CSVGTSGRVYNEQFF
TRBJ2-5,many,.,TRBV29-1,TGCAGCGTTGGGACTGTTGAAGAGACCCAGTACTTC,CSVGTVEETQYF
TRBJ2-1,.,TRBD1,TRBV7-2,TGTGCCAGCAGCTTCCGGACAGGACCCTACAATGAGCAGTTCTTC,CASSFRTGPYNEQFF
TRBJ1-1,.,TRBD1,TRBV7-2,TGTGCCAGCAGCTCCAAGGGGGCGTCAGGGAACGCTGAAGCTTTCTTT,CASSSKGASGNAEAFF
TRBJ1-2,.,TRBD1,TRBV9,TGTGCCAGCAGCCGACAGGGCCACTATGGCTACACCTTC,CASSRQGHYGYTF
TRBJ2-6,.,.,TRBV20-1,TGCAGTGCTAGGGGCCGGAGAAGCTCTGGGGCCAACGTCCTGACTTTC,CSARGRRSSGANVLTF
TRBJ2-7,.,TRBD1,TRBV20-1,TGCAGTGCTAGAAGCAGGACAGGGGACTTCTACGAGCAGTACTTC,CSARSRTGDFYEQYF
TRBJ2-7,.,.,TRBV18,TGTGCCGGGTCTACTAGCCTTGGCGAGCAGTACTTC,CAGSTSLGEQYF
TRBJ2-7,many,.,TRBV21-1,TGTGCCAGCAGGATCCTAGCGGGAGGGTCCTACGAGCAGTACTTC,CASRILAGGSYEQYF
TRBJ1-5,.,.,TRBV6-6,TGTGCCAGCAGTCTCAGCAGGGCGGATCAGCCCCAGCATTTT,CASSLSRADQPQHF
TRBJ2-1,many,TRBD2,TRBV2,TGTGCCAGCAGATCCGGGACTACGACGTACAATGAGCAGTTCTTC,CASRSGTTTYNEQFF
TRBJ2-2,.,.,TRBV6-2/TRBV6-3,TGTGCCAGCAGTGGGGACTTGAACACCGGGGAGCTGTTTTTT,CASSGDLNTGELFF
TRBJ2-7,.,.,TRBV6-2/TRBV6-3,TGTGCCAGCAGTTACTCGCGGTCGGGATACTACGAGCAGTACTTC,CASSYSRSGYYEQYF